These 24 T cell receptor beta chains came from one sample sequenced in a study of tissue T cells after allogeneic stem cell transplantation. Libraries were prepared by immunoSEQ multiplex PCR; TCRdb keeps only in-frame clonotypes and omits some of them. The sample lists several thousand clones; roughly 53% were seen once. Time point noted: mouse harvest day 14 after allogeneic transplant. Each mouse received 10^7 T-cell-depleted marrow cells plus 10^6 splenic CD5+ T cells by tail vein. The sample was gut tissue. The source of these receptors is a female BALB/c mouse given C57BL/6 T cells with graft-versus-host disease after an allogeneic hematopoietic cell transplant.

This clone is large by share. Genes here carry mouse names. CDR3 in amino acids: CASSLPQGNTGQLYF. CDR3 DNA (partial): TGTGCCAGCAGTCTGCCCCAGGGTAACACCGGGCAGCTCTAC. The genes are TRBV26 and TRBJ2-2, with D perhaps matching TRBD1 (5 bases). The CDR3 end lies 1 residue beyond the end of the read and is filled in from the germline J gene. This CDR3 spans 15 amino acids. With 2 bases removed from V and 2 bases from J, the gap between germline ends came to 9 bases. Germline CDR1 is KGHPV and CDR2 is FQNQEV (reference sequence). The variable domain in full, with the rest retrieved from reference TRBV26 and TRBJ2-2, is NSKVIQTPRYLVKGQGQKAKMRCIPEKGHPVVFWYQQNKNNEFKFLINFQNQEVLQQIDMTEKRFSAECPSNSPCSLEIQSSEAGDSALYLCASSLPQGNTGQLYFGEGSKLTVL.

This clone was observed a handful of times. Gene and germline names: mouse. The CDR3 spells CASSQDPWGWEQYF. CDR3 bases read: TGTGCCAGCAGCCAAGATCCCTGGGGGTGGGAACAGTAC. The chain is built from TRBV5 and TRBJ2-7; 7 bases line up with TRBD2. The read stops 1 residue short of the end of the CDR3; the missing end is completed from the germline J gene. V dropped 0 bases and J dropped 7; count of bases not matched to a gene: 6. CDR1 and CDR2 from the germline V gene are LGHNA and YNLKQL (reference sequence). This CDR3 has 14 amino acids.

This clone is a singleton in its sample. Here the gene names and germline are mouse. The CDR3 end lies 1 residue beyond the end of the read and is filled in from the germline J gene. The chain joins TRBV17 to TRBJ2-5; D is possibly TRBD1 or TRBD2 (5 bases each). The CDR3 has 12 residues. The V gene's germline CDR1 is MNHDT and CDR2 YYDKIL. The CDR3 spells CAPRGTQDTQYF. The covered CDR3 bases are TGTGCCCCCCGGGGGACCCAAGACACCCAGTAC.

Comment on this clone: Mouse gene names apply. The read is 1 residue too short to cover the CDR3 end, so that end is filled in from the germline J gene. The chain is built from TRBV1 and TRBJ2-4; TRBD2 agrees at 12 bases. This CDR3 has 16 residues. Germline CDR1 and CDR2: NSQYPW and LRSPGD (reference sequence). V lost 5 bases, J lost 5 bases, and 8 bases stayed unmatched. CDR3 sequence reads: CTCSPTGGAQRNTLYF. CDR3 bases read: TGCACCTGCAGTCCGACTGGGGGGGCGCAGAGAAACACCTTGTAC.

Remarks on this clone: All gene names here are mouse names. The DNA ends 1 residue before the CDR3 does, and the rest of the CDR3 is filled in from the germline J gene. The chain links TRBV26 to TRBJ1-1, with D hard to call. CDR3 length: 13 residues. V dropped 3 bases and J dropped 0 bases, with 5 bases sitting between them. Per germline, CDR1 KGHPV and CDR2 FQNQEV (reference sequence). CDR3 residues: CASSLEANTEVFF. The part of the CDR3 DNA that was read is TGTGCCAGCAGTCTAGAAGCAAACACAGAAGTCTTC.

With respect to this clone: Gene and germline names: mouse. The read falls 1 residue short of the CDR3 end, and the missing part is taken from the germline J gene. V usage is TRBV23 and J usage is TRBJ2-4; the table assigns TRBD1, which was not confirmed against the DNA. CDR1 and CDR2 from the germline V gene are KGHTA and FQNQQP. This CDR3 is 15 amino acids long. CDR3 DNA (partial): TGCTCCAGCAGTCAACCTCCGGGACAGGGGTACACCTTGTAC. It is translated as CSSSQPPGQGYTLY. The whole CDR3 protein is CSSSQPPGQGYTLYF.

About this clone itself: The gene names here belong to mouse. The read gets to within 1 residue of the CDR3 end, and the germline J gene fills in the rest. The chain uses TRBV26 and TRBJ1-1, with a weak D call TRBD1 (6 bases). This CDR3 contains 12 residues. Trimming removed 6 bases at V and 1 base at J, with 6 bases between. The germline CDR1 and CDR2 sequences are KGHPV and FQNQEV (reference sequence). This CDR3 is CASRDRNTEVFF. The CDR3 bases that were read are TGTGCCAGCAGGGACAGAAACACAGAAGTCTTC.

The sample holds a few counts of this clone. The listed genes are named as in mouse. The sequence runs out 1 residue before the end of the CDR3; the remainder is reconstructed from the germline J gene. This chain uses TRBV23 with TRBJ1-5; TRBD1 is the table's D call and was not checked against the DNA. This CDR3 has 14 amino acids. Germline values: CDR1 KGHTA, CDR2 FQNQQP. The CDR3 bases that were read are TGCTCCAGCAGTCCCCGGGACAGGAACCAGGCTCCGCTT. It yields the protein CSSSPRDRNQAPL. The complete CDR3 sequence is CSSSPRDRNQAPLF.

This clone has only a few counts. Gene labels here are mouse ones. The CDR3 here is CASSPGGNTGQLYF. Partial CDR3 DNA: TGTGCCAGCTCTCCCGGGGGAAACACCGGGCAGCTCTAC. The V call is TRBV12-1, the J call TRBJ2-2; D possibly matches TRBD1 or TRBD2 (5 bases each). The read is 1 residue too short to cover the CDR3 end, so that end is filled in from the germline J gene. The CDR3 totals 14 residues. Trimming removed 2 bases at V and 1 base at J, with 7 bases between. CDR1 and CDR2 from the germline V gene are SGHSN and HYEKVE. The full variable domain, in which reference TRBV12-1 and TRBJ2-2 provide the parts outside the CDR3, is DSGVVQSPRHIIKEKGGRSVLTCIPISGHSNVVWYQQTLGKELKFLIQHYEKVERDKGFLPSRFSVQQFDDYHSEMNMSALELEDSAMYFCASSPGGNTGQLYFGEGSKLTVL.

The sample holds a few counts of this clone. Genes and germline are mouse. This CDR3 reads CASSPQGVNSDYTF. CDR3 DNA (partial): TGTGCCAGCAGTCCACAGGGGGTAAACTCCGACTACACC. The chain couples TRBV26 to TRBJ1-2; the match to TRBD1 covers 8 bases. The CDR3 goes on 1 residue after the read ends, and that part is filled in from the germline J gene. V dropped 4 bases and J dropped 1; count of bases not matched to a gene: 2. This CDR3 is 14 amino acids long. CDR1 and CDR2 (germline): KGHPV, FQNQEV (reference sequence).

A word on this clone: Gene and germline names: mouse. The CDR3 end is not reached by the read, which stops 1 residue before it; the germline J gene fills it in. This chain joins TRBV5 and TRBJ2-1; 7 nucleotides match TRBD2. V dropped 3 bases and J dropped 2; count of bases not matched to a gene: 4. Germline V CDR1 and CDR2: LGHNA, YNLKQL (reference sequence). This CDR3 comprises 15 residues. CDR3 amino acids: CASSQGGRDYAEQFF. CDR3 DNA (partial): TGTGCCAGCAGCCAGGGGGGGAGGGACTATGCTGAGCAGTTC.

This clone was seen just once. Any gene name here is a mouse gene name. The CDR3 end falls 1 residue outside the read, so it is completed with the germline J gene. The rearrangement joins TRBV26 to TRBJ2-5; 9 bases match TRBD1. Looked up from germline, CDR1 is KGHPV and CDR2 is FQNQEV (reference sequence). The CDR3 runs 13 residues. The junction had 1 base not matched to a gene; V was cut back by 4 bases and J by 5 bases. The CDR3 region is CASSQQGADTQYF. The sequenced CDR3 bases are TGTGCCAGCAGTCAACAGGGGGCAGACACCCAGTAC.

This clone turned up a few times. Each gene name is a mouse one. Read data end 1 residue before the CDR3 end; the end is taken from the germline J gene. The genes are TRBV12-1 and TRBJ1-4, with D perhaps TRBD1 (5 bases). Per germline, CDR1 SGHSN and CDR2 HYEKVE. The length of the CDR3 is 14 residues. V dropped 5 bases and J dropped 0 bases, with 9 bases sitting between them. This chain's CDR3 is CASFLGLSNERLFF. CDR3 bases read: TGTGCCAGCTTCCTGGGGCTTTCCAACGAAAGATTATTT.

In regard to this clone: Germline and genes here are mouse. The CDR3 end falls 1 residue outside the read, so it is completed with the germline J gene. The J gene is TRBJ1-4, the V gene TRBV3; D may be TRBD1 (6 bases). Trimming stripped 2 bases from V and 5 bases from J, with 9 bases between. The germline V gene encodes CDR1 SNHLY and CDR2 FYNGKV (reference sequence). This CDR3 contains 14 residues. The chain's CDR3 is CASSLSGVNERLFF. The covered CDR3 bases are TGTGCCAGCAGCTTATCAGGGGTGAACGAAAGATTATTT.

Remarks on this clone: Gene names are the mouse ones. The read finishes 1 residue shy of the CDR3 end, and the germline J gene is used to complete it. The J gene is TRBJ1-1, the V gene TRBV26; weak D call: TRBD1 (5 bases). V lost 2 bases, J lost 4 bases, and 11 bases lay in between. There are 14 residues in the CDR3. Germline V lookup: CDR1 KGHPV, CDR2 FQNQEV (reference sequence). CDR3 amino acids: CASSLRQGGTEVFF. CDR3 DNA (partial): TGTGCCAGCAGTCTGCGGCAGGGAGGCACAGAAGTCTTC.

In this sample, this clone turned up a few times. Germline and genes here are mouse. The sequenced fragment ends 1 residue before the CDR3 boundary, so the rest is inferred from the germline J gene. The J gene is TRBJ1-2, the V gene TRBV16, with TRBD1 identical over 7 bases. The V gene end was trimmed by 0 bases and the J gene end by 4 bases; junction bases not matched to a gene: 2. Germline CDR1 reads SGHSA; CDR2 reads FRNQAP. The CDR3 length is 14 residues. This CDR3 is CASSLETGVSDYTF. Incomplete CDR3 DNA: TGTGCAAGCAGCTTAGAAACAGGGGTCTCCGACTACACC.

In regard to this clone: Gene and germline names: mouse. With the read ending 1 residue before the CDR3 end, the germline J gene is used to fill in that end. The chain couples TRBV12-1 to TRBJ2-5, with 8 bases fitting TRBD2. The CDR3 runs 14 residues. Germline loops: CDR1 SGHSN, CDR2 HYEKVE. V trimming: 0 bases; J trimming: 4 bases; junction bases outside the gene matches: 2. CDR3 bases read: TGTGCCAGCTCTCTCTCCTGGGGGGAAGACACCCAGTAC. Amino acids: CASSLSWGEDTQY. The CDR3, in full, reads CASSLSWGEDTQYF.

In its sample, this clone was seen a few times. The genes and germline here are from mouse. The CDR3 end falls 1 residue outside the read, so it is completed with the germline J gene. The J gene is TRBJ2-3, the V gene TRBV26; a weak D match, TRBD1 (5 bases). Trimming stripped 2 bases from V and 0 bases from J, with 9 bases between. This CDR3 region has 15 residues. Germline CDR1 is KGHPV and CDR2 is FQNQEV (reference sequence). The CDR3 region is CASSLMTASAETLYF. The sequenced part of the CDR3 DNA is TGTGCCAGCAGTCTGATGACAGCTAGTGCAGAAACGCTGTAT.

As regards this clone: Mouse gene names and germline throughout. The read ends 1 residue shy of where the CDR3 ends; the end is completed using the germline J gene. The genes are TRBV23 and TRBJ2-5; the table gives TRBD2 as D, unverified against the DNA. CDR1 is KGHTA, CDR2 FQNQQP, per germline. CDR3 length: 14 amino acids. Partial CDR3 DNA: TGCTCCAGCAGTCCACTGGGGGGGCAAGACACCCAGTAC. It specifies CSSSPLGGQDTQY. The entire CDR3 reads CSSSPLGGQDTQYF.

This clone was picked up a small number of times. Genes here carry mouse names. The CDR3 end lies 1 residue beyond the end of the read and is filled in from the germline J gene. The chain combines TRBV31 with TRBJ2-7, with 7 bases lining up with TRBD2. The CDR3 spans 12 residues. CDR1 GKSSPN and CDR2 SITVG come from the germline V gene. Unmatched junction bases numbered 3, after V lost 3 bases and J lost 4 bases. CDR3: CAWRLGVYEQYF. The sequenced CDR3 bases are TGTGCCTGGAGGCTGGGGGTTTATGAACAGTAC.

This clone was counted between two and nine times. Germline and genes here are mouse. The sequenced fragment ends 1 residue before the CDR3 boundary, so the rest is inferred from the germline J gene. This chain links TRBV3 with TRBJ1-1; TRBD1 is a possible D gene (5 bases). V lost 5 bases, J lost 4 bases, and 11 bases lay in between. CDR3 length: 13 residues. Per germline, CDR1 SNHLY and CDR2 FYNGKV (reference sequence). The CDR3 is CASSPDGGTEVFF. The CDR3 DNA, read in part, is TGTGCCAGCAGCCCCGACGGGGGCACAGAAGTCTTC.

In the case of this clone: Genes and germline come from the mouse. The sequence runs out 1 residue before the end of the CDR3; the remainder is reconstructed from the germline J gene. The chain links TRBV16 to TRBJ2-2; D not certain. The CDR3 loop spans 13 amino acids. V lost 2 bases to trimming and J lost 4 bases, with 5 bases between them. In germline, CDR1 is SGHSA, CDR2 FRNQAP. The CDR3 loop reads CASSLLVTGQLYF. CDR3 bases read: TGTGCAAGCAGCTTACTGGTCACCGGGCAGCTCTAC. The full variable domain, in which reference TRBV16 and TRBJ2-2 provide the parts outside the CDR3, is NAGVIQTPRHKVTGKGQEATLWCEPISGHSAVFWYRQTIVQGLEFLTYFRNQAPIDDSGMPKERFSAQMPNQSHSTLKIQSTQPQDSAVYLCASSLLVTGQLYFGEGSKLTVL.

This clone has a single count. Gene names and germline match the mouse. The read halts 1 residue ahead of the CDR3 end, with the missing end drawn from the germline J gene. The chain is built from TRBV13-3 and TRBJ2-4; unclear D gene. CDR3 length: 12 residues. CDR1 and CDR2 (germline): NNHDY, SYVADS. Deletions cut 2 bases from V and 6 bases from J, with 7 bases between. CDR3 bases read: TGTGCCAGCAGTGAGGGCTGGAACACCTTGTAC. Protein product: CASSEGWNTLY. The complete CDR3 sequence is CASSEGWNTLYF. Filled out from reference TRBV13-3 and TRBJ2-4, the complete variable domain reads EAAVTQSPRSKVAVTGGKVTLSCHQTNNHDYMYWYRQDTGHGLRLIHYSYVADSTEKGDIPDGYKASRPSQENFSLILELASLSQTAVYFCASSEGWNTLYFGAGTRLSVL.

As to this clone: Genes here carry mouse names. Here the CDR3 reads CASSLDNAEQFF. The CDR3 DNA, read in part, is TGTGCCAGCAGTCTGGACAATGCTGAGCAGTTC. V usage is TRBV26 and J usage is TRBJ2-1, with D unclear. The read gets to within 1 residue of the CDR3 end, and the germline J gene fills in the rest. Germline lookup yields CDR1 KGHPV and CDR2 FQNQEV (reference sequence). Trimming stripped 2 bases from V and 5 bases from J, with 4 bases between. The CDR3 contains 12 residues.